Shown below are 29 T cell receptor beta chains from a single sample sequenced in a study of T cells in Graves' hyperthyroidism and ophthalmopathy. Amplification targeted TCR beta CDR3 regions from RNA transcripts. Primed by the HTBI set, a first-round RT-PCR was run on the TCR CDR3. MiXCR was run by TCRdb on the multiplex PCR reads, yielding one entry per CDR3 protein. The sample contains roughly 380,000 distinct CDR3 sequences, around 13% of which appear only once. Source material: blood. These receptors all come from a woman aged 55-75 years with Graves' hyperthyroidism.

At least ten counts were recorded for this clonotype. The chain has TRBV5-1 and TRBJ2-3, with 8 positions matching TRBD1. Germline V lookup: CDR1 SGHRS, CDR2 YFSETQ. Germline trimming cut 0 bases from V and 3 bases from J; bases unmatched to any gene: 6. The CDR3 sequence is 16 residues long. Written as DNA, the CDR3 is TGCGCCAGCAGCTTGGCCGGCCAGGGGGCGACAGATACGCAGTATTTT. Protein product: CASSLAGQGATDTQYF.

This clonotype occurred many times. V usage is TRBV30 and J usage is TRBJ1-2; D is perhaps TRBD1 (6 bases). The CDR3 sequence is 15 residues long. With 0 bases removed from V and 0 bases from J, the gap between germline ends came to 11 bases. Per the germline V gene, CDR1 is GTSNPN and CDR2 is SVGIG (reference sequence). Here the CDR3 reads CAWSVSPGANYGYTF. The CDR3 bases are TGTGCCTGGAGTGTATCCCCAGGGGCTAACTATGGCTACACCTTC. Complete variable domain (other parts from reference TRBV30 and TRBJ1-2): SQTIHQWPATLVQPVGSPLSLECTVEGTSNPNLYWYRQAAGRGLQLLFYSVGIGQISSEVPQNLSASRPQDRQFILSSKKLLLSDSGFYLCAWSVSPGANYGYTFGSGTRLTVV.

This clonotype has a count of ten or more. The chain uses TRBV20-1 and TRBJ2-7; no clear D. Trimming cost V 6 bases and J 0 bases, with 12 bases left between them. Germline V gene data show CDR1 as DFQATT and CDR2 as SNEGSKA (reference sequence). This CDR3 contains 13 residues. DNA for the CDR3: TGCAGTGCCAACCAGACCCCCTCCTACGAGCAGTACTTC. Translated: CSANQTPSYEQYF.

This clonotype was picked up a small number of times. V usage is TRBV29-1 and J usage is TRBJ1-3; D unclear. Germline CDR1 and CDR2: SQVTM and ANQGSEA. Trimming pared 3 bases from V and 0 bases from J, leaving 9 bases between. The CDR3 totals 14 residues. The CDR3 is CSVEAGHSGNTIYF. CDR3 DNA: TGCAGCGTTGAGGCAGGCCACTCTGGAAACACCATATATTTT.

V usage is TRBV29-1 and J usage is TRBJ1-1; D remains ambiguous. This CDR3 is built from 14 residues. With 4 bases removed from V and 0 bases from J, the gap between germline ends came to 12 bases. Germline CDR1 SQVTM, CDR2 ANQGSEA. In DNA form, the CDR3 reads TGCAGCGTTGTGAGGAGCAGGATGAACACTGAAGCTTTCTTT. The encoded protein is CSVVRSRMNTEAFF.

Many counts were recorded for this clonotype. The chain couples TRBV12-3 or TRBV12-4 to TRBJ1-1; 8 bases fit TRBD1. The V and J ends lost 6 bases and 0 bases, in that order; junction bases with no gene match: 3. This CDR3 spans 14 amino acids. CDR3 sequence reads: CASRQGVMNTEAFF. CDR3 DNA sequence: TGTGCCAGCAGACAGGGGGTCATGAACACTGAAGCTTTCTTT.

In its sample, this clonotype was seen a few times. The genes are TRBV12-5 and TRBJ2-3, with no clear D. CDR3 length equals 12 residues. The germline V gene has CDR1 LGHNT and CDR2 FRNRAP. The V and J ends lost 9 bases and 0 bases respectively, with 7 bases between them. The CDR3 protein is CASGTSTDTQYF. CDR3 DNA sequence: TGTGCTAGCGGAACTAGCACAGATACGCAGTATTTT.

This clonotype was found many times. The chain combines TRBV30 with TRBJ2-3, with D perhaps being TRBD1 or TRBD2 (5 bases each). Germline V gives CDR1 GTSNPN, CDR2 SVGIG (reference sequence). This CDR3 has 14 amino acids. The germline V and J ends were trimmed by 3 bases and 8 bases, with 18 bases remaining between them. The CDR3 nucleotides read TGTGCCTGGAGGGTTGGGACGACGTGGGGTACGCAGTATTTT. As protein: CAWRVGTTWGTQYF.

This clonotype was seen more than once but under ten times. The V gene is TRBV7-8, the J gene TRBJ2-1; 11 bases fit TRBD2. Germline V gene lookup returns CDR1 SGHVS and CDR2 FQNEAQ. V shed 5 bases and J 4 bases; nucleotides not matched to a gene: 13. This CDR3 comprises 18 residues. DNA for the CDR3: TGTGCCAGCAGCCCGTGGTGGGGACTAGCGGAGAGGTACAATGAGCAGTTCTTC. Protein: CASSPWWGLAERYNEQFF.

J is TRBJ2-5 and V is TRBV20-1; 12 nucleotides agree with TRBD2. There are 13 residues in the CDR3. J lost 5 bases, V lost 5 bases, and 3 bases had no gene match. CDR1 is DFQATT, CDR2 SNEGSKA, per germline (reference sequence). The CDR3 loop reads CSAPGTSGETQYF. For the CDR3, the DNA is TGCAGTGCTCCCGGGACTAGCGGGGAGACCCAGTACTTC.

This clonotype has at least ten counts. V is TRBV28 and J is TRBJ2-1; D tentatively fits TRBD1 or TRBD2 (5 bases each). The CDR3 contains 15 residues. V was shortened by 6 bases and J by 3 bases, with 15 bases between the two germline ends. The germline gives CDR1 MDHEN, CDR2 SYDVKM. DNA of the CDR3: TGTGCCAGCAGCCCGGGGAAGGGGTTCTACAATGAGCAGTTCTTC. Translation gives CASSPGKGFYNEQFF. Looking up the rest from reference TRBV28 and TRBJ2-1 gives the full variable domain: DVKVTQSSRYLVKRTGEKVFLECVQDMDHENMFWYRQDPGLGLRLIYFSYDVKMKEKGDIPEGYSVSREKKERFSLILESASTNQTSMYLCASSPGKGFYNEQFFGPGTRLTVL.

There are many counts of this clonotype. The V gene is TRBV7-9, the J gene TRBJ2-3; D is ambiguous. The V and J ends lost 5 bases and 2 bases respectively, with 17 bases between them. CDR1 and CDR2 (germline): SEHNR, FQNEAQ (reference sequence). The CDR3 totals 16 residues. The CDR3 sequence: CASSAERALSTDTQYF. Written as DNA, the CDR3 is TGTGCCAGCAGCGCGGAAAGGGCGCTTTCCACAGATACGCAGTATTTT.

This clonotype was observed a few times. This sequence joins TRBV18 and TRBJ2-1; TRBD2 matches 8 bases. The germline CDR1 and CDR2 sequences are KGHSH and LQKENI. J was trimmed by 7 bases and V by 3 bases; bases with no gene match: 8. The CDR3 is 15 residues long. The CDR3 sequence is CASSPAGRAMNEQFF. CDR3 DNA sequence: TGTGCCAGCTCACCGGCCGGGAGGGCCATGAATGAGCAGTTCTTC.

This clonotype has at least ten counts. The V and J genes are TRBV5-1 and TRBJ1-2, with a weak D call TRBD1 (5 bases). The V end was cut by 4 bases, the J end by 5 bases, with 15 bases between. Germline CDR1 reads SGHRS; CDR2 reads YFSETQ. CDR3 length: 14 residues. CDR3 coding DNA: TGCGCCAGCAGCCAAGACAGACCTCGTTATGGCTACACCTTC. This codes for CASSQDRPRYGYTF.

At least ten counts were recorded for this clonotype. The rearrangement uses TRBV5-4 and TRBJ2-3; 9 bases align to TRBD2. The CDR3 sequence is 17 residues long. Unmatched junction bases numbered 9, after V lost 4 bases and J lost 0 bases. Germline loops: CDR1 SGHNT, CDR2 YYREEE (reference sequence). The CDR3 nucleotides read TGTGCCAGCAGCCCGTCTGGGGGACTAGCTAGCACAGATACGCAGTATTTT. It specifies CASSPSGGLASTDTQYF.

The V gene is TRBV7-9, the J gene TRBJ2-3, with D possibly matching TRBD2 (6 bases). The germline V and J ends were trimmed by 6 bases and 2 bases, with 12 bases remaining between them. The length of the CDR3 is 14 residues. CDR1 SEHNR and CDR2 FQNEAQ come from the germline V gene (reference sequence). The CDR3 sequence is CASRGTSHTDTQYF. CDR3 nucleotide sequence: TGTGCCAGCAGGGGGACTTCCCACACAGATACGCAGTATTTT.

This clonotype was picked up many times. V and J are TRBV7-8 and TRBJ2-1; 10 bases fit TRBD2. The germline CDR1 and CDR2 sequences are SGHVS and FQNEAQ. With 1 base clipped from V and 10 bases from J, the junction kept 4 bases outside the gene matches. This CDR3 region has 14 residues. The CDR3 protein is CASSLGPGLAEQFF. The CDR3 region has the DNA TGTGCCAGCAGCTTAGGGCCGGGACTAGCGGAGCAGTTCTTC.

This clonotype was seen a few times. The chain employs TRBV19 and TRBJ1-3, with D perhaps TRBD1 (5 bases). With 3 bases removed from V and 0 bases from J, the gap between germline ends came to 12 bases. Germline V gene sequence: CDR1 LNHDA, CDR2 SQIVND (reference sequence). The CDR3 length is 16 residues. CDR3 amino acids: CASSIMGTYSGNTIYF. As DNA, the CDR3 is TGTGCCAGTAGTATTATGGGGACCTACTCTGGAAACACCATATATTTT.

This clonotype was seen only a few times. CDR3 coding DNA: TGCAGTGCTAGTGGTAGCGGGAGGGGGAATGAGCAGTTCTTC. As protein: CSASGSGRGNEQFF. The rearrangement joins TRBV20-1 to TRBJ2-1, with 11 positions matching TRBD2. The CDR3 length is 14 residues. CDR1 is DFQATT and CDR2 is SNEGSKA in the germline V gene (reference sequence). Trimming removed 3 bases from V and 7 bases from J; junction bases left unmatched: 5.

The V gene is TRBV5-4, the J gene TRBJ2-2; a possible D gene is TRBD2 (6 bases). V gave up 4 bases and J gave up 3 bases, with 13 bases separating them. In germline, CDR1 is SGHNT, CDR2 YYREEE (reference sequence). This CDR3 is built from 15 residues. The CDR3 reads CASSIGTGDTGELFF. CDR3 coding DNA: TGTGCCAGCAGCATCGGGACGGGGGACACCGGGGAGCTGTTTTTT.

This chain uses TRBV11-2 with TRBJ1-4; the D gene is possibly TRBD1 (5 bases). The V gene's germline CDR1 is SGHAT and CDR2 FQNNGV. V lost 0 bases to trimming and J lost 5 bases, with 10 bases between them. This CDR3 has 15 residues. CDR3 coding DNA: TGTGCCAGCAGCTTAGAGGGGGGAGAGAATGAAAAACTGTTTTTT. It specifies CASSLEGGENEKLFF.

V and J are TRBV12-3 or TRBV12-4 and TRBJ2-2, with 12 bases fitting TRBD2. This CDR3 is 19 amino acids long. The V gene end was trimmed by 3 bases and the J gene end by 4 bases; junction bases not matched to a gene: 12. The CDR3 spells CASSLGGLAGGRGTGELFF. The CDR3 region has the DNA TGTGCCAGCAGTTTGGGGGGGCTAGCGGGAGGGCGGGGCACCGGGGAGCTGTTTTTT.

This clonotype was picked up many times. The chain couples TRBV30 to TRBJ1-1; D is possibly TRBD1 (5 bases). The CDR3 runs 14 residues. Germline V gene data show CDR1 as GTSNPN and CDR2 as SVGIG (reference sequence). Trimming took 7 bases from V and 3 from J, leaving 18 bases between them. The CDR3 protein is CAFRKKDRDTEAFF. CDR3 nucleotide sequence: TGTGCCTTCCGGAAAAAAGACAGAGACACTGAAGCTTTCTTT.

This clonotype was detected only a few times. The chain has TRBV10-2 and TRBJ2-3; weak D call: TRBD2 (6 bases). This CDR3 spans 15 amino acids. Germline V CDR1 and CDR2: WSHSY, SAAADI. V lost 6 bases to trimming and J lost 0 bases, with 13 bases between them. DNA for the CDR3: TGCGCCAGCAGGAGGGGTAGCGGTAGCACAGATACGCAGTATTTT. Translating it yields CASRRGSGSTDTQYF.

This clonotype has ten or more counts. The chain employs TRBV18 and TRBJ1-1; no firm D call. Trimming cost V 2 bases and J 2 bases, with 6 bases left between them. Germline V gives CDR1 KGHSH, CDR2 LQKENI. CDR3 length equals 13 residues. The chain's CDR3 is CASSPVSNTEAFF. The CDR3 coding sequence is TGTGCCAGCTCACCAGTCTCAAACACTGAAGCTTTCTTT.

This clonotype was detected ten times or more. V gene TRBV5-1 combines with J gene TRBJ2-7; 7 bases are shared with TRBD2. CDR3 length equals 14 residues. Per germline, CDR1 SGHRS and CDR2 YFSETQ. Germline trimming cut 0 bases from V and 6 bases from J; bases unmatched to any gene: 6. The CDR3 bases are TGCGCCAGCAGCTTGGGAAGGACTAGGTTCGAGCAGTACTTC. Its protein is CASSLGRTRFEQYF. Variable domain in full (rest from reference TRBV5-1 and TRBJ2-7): KAGVTQTPRYLIKTRGQQVTLSCSPISGHRSVSWYQQTPGQGLQFLFEYFSETQRNKGNFPGRFSGRQFSNSRSEMNVSTLELGDSALYLCASSLGRTRFEQYFGPGTRLTVT.

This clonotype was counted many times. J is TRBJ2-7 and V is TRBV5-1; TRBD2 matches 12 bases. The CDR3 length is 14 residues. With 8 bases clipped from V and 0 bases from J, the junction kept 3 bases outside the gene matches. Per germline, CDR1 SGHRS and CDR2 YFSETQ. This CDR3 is CASTSGRYSYEQYF. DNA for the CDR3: TGCGCCAGTACTAGCGGGAGGTACTCCTACGAGCAGTACTTC.

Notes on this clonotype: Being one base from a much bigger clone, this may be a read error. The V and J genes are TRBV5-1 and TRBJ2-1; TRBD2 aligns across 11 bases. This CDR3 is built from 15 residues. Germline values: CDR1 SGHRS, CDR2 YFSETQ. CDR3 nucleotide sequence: TGCGTCAGCAGCGAACTAGCGGGAGTGCTCAATGAGCAGTTCTTC. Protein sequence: CVSSELAGVLNEQFF.

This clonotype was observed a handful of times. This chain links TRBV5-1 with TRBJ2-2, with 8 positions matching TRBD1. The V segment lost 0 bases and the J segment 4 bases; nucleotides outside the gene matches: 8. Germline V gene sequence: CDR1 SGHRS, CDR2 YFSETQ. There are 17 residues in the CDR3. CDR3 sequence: CASSLDISGGRTGELFF. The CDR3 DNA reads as TGCGCCAGCAGCTTGGACATATCAGGGGGCCGCACCGGGGAGCTGTTTTTT.